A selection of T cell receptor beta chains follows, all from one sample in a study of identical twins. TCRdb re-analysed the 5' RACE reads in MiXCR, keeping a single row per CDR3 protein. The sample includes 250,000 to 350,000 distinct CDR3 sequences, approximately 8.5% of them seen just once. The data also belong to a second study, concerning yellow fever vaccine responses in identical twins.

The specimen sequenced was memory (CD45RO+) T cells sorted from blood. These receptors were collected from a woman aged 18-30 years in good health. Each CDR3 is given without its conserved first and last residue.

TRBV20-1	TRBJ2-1	SAVGVSSYNEQF
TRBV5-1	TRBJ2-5	ASSPSVQETQY
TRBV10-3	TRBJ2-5	AISGGQKETQY
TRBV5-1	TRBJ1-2	ASSLADRTINGYT
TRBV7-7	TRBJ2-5	ASSLTGGIKQETQY
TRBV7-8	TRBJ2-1	ASSSLAGSHEQF
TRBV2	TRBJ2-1	ASSPVGGAEQF
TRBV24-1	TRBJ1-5	ATSDPTGPNQPQH
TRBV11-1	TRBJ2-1	ASSLVLAGGKLYNEQF
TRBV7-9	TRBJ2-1	ASSIGVSSYNEQF
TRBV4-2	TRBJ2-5	ASRQDRAQETQY
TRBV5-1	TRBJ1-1	ASRPGTGEGYDAF
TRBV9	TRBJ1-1	ASSPGGLTEAF
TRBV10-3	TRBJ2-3	AISQGQEGDTQY
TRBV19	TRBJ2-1	ASSINLAGYNEQF
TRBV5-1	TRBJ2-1	ASSVSSNEQF
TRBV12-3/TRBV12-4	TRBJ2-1	ASSIGESYNEQF
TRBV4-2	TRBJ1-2	ASSQDHSGVNYGYT
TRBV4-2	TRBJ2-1	ASSQDSGSGGEF
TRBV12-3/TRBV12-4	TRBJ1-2	ASSLRGQTGWDYGYT
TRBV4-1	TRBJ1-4	ASRQTGVTNEKLF
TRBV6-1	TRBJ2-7	ASIDWQGSSKEQY
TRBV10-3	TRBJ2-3	AISARTGNTDTQY
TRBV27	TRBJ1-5	ASSLVRGEPQH
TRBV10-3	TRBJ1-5	AISETQGNQPQH
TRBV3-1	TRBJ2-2	ASSPTTGVGELF
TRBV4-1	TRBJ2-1	ASTSGASLNEQF
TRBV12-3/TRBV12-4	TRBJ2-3	AAGLAGGAGADTQY
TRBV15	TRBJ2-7	ATSRDRGGEQY